This T cell receptor beta chain was obtained from a study of graft-versus-host responses after intestinal transplantation. As for the study in general: Each recipient received anti-thymocyte globulin induction, then tacrolimus and steroids for 2 to 3 years.

The study, taken as a whole, reports: Researchers found GvH clones in recipient marrow, and some showed up first in ileum or blood. Allograft graft-versus-host to host-versus-graft clonal ratios ran high in patients with graft-donor T cell macrochimerism.

TCRdb keeps only in-frame clones here, not all; method: immunoSEQ multiplex PCR. The table has approximately 86,000 clones, around 92% seen once. In the case of this clone: As yet, its antigen is unknown.

Between the trimmed V and J ends, which lost 5 bases and 5 bases, there was a span of 13 bases. The CDR3 is 13 residues long. Looked up from germline, CDR1 is LNHDA and CDR2 is SQIVND (reference sequence). The chain joins TRBV19 to TRBJ2-7; perhaps TRBD2 as D (5 bases). This sequence originates from a human donor who was the organ donor for an intestinal transplant. The sequenced sample was unstimulated CD8+ T cells sorted from spleen or lymph node cells, obtained before transplant. CDR3 residues: CASSAGDKHEQYF. CDR3 DNA: TGTGCCAGTAGTGCCGGGGATAAGCACGAGCAGTACTTC.